The clone carrying this TCR beta chain was observed a handful of times. What it binds is not known. The data were obtained in a study of T cells in Graves' hyperthyroidism and ophthalmopathy. Broader study findings: Most clonotypes expanded in the thyroid (above 0.001) were also present in blood.

Researchers took RNA transcripts and amplified the TCR beta CDR3 regions from them. HTBI primers were used for first-round RT-PCR of the TCR CDR3. TCRdb re-derived calls from the multiplex PCR reads in MiXCR, one entry per CDR3 protein. Of fewer than 450,000 distinct CDR3 sequences in the sample, 12% to 15% were seen once. Patients with uncontrolled infections, other autoimmune diseases, pregnancy or lactation were excluded. The authors obtained PBMCs from 10 ml of fresh peripheral blood. CDR3 length: 16 amino acids. Trimming took 0 bases from V and 6 from J, leaving 15 bases between them. The V gene's germline CDR1 is MNHNS and CDR2 SASEGT.

This TCR was sampled from a woman aged 55-70 years with Graves' ophthalmopathy. The sequenced sample consisted of blood. V usage is TRBV6-1 and J usage is TRBJ1-5; maybe TRBD1 (5 bases). The CDR3 bases are TGTGCCAGCAGTGAAGCGCGGGGGTGGGGTGGTCAGCCCCAGCATTTT. Its protein is CASSEARGWGGQPQHF.